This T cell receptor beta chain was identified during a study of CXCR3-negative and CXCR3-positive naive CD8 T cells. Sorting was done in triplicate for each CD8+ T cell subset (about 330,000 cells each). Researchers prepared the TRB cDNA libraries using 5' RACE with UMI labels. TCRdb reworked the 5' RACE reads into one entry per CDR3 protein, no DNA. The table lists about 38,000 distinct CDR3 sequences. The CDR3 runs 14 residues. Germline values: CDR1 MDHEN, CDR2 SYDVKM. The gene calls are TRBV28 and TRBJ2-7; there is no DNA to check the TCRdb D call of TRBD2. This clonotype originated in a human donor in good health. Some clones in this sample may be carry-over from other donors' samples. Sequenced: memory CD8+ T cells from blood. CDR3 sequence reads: CASSFERTSLEQYF. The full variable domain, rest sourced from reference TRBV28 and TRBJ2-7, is DVKVTQSSRYLVKRTGEKVFLECVQDMDHENMFWYRQDPGLGLRLIYFSYDVKMKEKGDIPEGYSVSREKKERFSLILESASTNQTSMYLCASSFERTSLEQYFGPGTRLTVT.